Listed below are T cell receptor beta chains from one sample, sequenced in a study of radiation and T cells in renal cell carcinoma. Assay: immunoSEQ multiplex PCR; the TCRdb copy retains only in-frame clones and omits some. The sample lists around 70,000 clones; 82% were seen once. Here the sequenced sample was blood, taken from a patient whose treatment included radiotherapy and nephrectomy. Receptor source: a man aged 55 to 70 with renal cell carcinoma. Both conserved end residues are part of each CDR3. D genes are given only for firm matches. Clone size appears in some rows only: once, few, many, or a class for an expanded clone.

j_gene | v_gene | abundance | d_gene | CDR3aa | CDR3nt
TRBJ2-1 | TRBV11-2 | NA | NA | CASSSKLSSYNEQFF | TGTGCCAGCAGCTCAAAACTGAGCTCCTACAATGAGCAGTTCTTC
TRBJ2-2 | TRBV5-1 | few | NA | CASSLSGRGVSGELFF | TGCGCCAGCAGCTTGAGTGGCAGGGGAGTGTCCGGGGAGCTGTTTTTT
TRBJ2-7 | TRBV5-1 | NA | NA | CASSYTGSYEQYF | TGCGCCAGCTCGTACACTGGGAGCTACGAGCAGTACTTC
TRBJ2-5 | TRBV6-5 | NA | NA | CASSYFNGQETQYF | TGTGCCAGCAGTTACTTTAACGGTCAAGAGACCCAGTACTTC
TRBJ2-1 | TRBV6-1 | once | TRBD2 | CASSELAGDYNEQFF | TGTGCCAGCAGTGAACTAGCGGGAGACTACAATGAGCAGTTCTTC
TRBJ2-7 | TRBV7-2 | NA | TRBD2 | CASGAGTSGRPFSYEQYF | TGTGCCAGCGGGGCCGGGACTAGCGGGAGGCCCTTTTCCTACGAGCAGTACTTC
TRBJ2-3 | TRBV18 | NA | TRBD2 | CASSTGTSGSGTDTQYF | TGTGCCAGCTCAACCGGGACTAGCGGGAGCGGGACAGATACGCAGTATTTT
TRBJ2-1 | TRBV4-3 | NA | NA | CASSQGRPSNEQFF | TGCGCCAGCAGCCAAGGCAGGCCCTCCAATGAGCAGTTCTTC
TRBJ2-3 | TRBV5-1 | NA | NA | CASSLGPEGRVKQYF | TGCGCCAGCAGCTTGGGCCCGGAAGGCAGGGTTAAGCAGTATTTT
TRBJ2-1 | TRBV27 | once | TRBD2 | CASSPSGRANEQFF | TGTGCCAGCAGCCCTAGCGGGAGGGCGAATGAGCAGTTCTTC
TRBJ1-1 | TRBV15 | few | NA | CATSRPKGTEAFF | TGTGCCACCAGCAGGCCAAAGGGAACTGAAGCTTTCTTT
TRBJ1-3 | TRBV21-1 | NA | NA | CASSKGGQEDTIYF | TGTGCCAGCAGCAAAGGTGGACAGGAGGACACCATATATTTT
TRBJ1-2 | TRBV4-1 | few | NA | CASSQVPGLRNYGYTF | TGCGCCAGCAGCCAAGTCCCTGGGCTTCGGAACTATGGCTACACCTTC
TRBJ2-4 | TRBV5-1 | NA | NA | CASRSGTSNIQYF | TGCGCCAGCAGATCCGGGACTTCCAACATTCAGTACTTC
TRBJ2-3 | TRBV4-2 | NA | NA | CASSQTFGGDTDTQYF | TGTGCCAGCAGCCAAACCTTCGGAGGGGACACAGATACGCAGTATTTT
TRBJ2-7 | TRBV7-6 | NA | NA | CASSLSNQGLHEQYF | TGTGCCAGCAGCTTATCCAACCAGGGCCTCCACGAGCAGTACTTC
TRBJ1-5 | TRBV20-1 | NA | NA | CSASQDQPQHF | TGCAGTGCTAGCCAGGATCAGCCCCAGCATTTT
TRBJ2-7 | TRBV7-9 | NA | TRBD1 | CASSIGQGGNEQYF | TGTGCCAGCAGCATAGGACAGGGGGGCAACGAGCAGTACTTC
TRBJ2-5 | TRBV30 | NA | NA | CASRLIQETQYF | TGTGCCTCCCGACTAATCCAAGAGACCCAGTACTTC
TRBJ2-1 | TRBV7-9 | NA | NA | CASSLAGSRVQFF | TGTGCCAGCAGCTTAGCGGGTAGCAGGGTGCAGTTCTTC
TRBJ2-1 | TRBV5-1 | NA | NA | CASSLAIGKGNEQFF | TGCGCCAGCAGCTTGGCCATAGGGAAGGGGAATGAGCAGTTCTTC
TRBJ1-2 | TRBV5-1 | few | NA | CASTLQGSGGYTF | TGCGCCAGCACCCTACAGGGATCGGGTGGCTACACCTTC
TRBJ2-3 | TRBV10-3 | NA | NA | CAAGRSSTDTQYF | TGTGCCGCCGGCCGATCTAGCACAGATACGCAGTATTTT
TRBJ2-1 | TRBV28 | NA | NA | CASSLLGSDYNEQFF | TGTGCCAGCAGTTTATTAGGTTCTGACTACAATGAGCAGTTCTTC
TRBJ2-7 | TRBV28 | NA | NA | CASSLTAYEQYF | TGTGCCAGCAGTTTGACTGCTTACGAGCAGTACTTC
TRBJ2-5 | TRBV7-2 | NA | NA | CASSFQALQETQYF | TGTGCCAGCAGCTTCCAGGCTCTCCAAGAGACCCAGTACTTC
TRBJ2-7 | TRBV7-2 | NA | NA | CASSLVRAGARYEQYF | TGTGCCAGCAGCTTAGTACGAGCAGGGGCGCGGTACGAGCAGTACTTC
TRBJ1-4 | TRBV6-1 | few | TRBD1 | CASSGRGQANEKLFF | TGTGCCAGCAGTGGACGGGGACAGGCTAATGAAAAACTGTTTTTT
TRBJ2-5 | TRBV10-2 | NA | NA | CASRESGLQETQYF | TGCGCCAGCAGGGAAAGCGGATTACAAGAGACCCAGTACTTC
TRBJ2-3 | TRBV5-6 | NA | TRBD2 | CASSLGVVAGGITDTQYF | TGTGCCAGCAGCTTGGGAGTGGTAGCGGGAGGGATAACAGATACGCAGTATTTT
TRBJ2-7 | TRBV19 | NA | TRBD1 | CASSISGQDYSYEQYF | TGTGCCAGTAGTATTTCAGGACAGGATTACTCCTACGAGCAGTACTTC
TRBJ2-6 | TRBV19 | NA | TRBD2 | CASKNGLAEFSGANVLTF | TGTGCCAGTAAGAACGGACTAGCGGAGTTCTCTGGGGCCAACGTCCTGACTTTC
TRBJ1-6 | TRBV4-1 | NA | NA | CASSHNRPSLSYNSPLHF | TGCGCCAGCAGCCACAACAGGCCTAGCCTCTCCTATAATTCACCCCTCCACTTT
TRBJ2-3 | TRBV13 | NA | TRBD2 | CASSPPTSGRTDTQYF | TGTGCCAGCAGCCCACCTACTAGCGGGAGAACAGATACGCAGTATTTT
TRBJ2-5 | TRBV4-2 | NA | NA | CASSLSLSPTGGQETQYF | TGTGCCAGCAGCCTTTCCCTATCCCCGACAGGAGGCCAAGAGACCCAGTACTTC
TRBJ1-1 | TRBV19 | few | NA | CASGREDTTNTEAFF | TGTGCCAGTGGGAGAGAGGACACAACGAACACTGAAGCTTTCTTT
TRBJ1-2 | TRBV28 | NA | TRBD1 | CASTTTGFYGYTF | TGTGCCAGCACCACGACAGGGTTCTATGGCTACACCTTC
TRBJ2-7 | TRBV6-1 | few | TRBD1 | CASSEDRDPYF | TGTGCCAGCAGTGAGGACAGGGATCCGTACTTC
TRBJ1-2 | TRBV2 | NA | NA | CASSTPRNGYTF | TGTGCCAGTTCCACCCCCCGAAATGGCTACACCTTC
TRBJ2-1 | TRBV6-1 | NA | NA | CASTSSLTYNEQFF | TGTGCCAGCACGTCGAGCCTAACCTACAATGAGCAGTTCTTC
TRBJ2-1 | TRBV7-9 | once | NA | CASTPVRAENRNEQFF | TGTGCCAGCACCCCCGTTCGGGCGGAAAACCGGAATGAGCAGTTCTTC
TRBJ2-4 | TRBV27 | NA | TRBD1 | CASALMTGGADIQYF | TGTGCCAGTGCCCTTATGACAGGGGGCGCAGACATTCAGTACTTC